These 23 T cell receptor beta chains originate from one sample sequenced in a study of blood T cell repertoires in COVID-19. The table came from immunoSEQ multiplex PCR; TCRdb's copy has only in-frame clones and leaves some out. Of approximately 130,000 clones in the sample, less than 90% were seen once. The sample consisted of PBMCs or T cells enriched from blood (not recorded which). These receptor sequences come from a man younger than 40 who had recovered from COVID-19.

The gene calls are TRBV2 and TRBJ2-7; 7 bases are shared with TRBD1. Germline V gene lookup returns CDR1 SNHLY and CDR2 FYNNEI. V was clipped by 5 bases and J by 5 bases; unmatched bases: 9. This CDR3 contains 14 residues. The CDR3 protein is CASSNHRDSHEQYV. CDR3 DNA: TGTGCCAGCAGTAACCACCGGGACAGCCACGAGCAGTACGTC.

The chain links TRBV19 to TRBJ1-2; D gene unclear. The germline gives CDR1 LNHDA, CDR2 SQIVND (reference sequence). The CDR3 is made up of 15 amino acids. V lost 3 bases and J 2 bases, leaving 13 bases between the germline ends. CDR3 coding DNA: TGTGCCAGTAGTATCTATGTCGGTGCCAACTATGGCTACACCTTC. It specifies CASSIYVGANYGYTF.

The chain carries TRBV9 and TRBJ2-1; TRBD2 aligns across 12 bases. In germline, CDR1 is SGDLS, CDR2 YYNGEE. Unmatched junction bases numbered 10, after V lost 4 bases and J lost 2 bases. The CDR3 extends over 18 amino acids. The CDR3 DNA reads as TGTGCCAGCAGCCACAAAAGACTAGCGGGGGTTCCCTACAATGAGCAGTTCTTC. Its translation: CASSHKRLAGVPYNEQFF. The whole variable domain, filled in from reference TRBV9 and TRBJ2-1, reads DSGVTQTPKHLITATGQRVTLRCSPRSGDLSVYWYQQSLDQGLQFLIQYYNGEERAKGNILERFSAQQFPDLHSELNLSSLELGDSALYFCASSHKRLAGVPYNEQFFGPGTRLTVL.

The chain couples TRBV27 to TRBJ1-2, with 9 positions matching TRBD1. This CDR3 is built from 14 residues. Germline CDR1 is MNHEY and CDR2 is SMNVEV (reference sequence). J gave up 4 bases and V 5 bases, and 5 bases lay outside the gene matches. CDR3 coding DNA: TGTGCCAGCAGTCCCCGGGACAGGGCCTATGGCTACACCTTC. Translating gives CASSPRDRAYGYTF.

This clone was counted a few times. The J gene is TRBJ1-6, the V gene TRBV2, with TRBD1 matching 10 bases. CDR1 SNHLY and CDR2 FYNNEI come from the germline V gene. This CDR3 spans 15 amino acids. V shed 6 bases and J 8 bases; nucleotides not matched to a gene: 7. The CDR3 DNA reads TGTGCCAGCAGGACGGGGACAGGGGCGCATTCACCCCTCCACTTT. It encodes CASRTGTGAHSPLHF.

The J gene is TRBJ2-6, the V gene TRBV4-1, with TRBD1 matching over 8 bases. Trimming took 0 bases from V and 0 from J; bases not matched to a gene: 7. Germline CDR1 and CDR2: MGHRA and YSYEKL. The CDR3 has 19 residues. The CDR3 sequence: CASSQDRGQADSGANVLTF. The CDR3 DNA reads TGCGCCAGCAGCCAAGATCGGGGACAGGCGGACTCTGGGGCCAACGTCCTGACTTTC.

The CDR3 region has the DNA TGTGCCAGCACCATAGCGGGAGAGGGGGTAAAGACCCAGTACTTC. It codes for CASTIAGEGVKTQYF. The gene calls are TRBV2 and TRBJ2-5; 9 positions agree with TRBD2. This CDR3 is built from 15 residues. Germline CDR1 reads SNHLY; CDR2 reads FYNNEI. The V gene end was trimmed by 7 bases and the J gene end by 6 bases; junction bases not matched to a gene: 12.

This clone was detected once. The chain links TRBV2 to TRBJ1-1; 7 bases fit TRBD1. Trimming removed 6 bases from V and 4 bases from J; junction bases left unmatched: 8. CDR3 length: 14 amino acids. CDR1 and CDR2 (germline): SNHLY, FYNNEI. This CDR3 is CASRASDRATEAFF. The CDR3 DNA reads TGTGCCAGCAGGGCCTCCGACAGGGCCACTGAAGCTTTCTTT.

The rearrangement joins TRBV6-5 to TRBJ2-3; tentatively, D is TRBD2 (6 bases). CDR3 length: 15 residues. Germline lookup yields CDR1 MNHEY and CDR2 SVGAGI. V shed 6 bases and J shed 0 bases, with 13 bases lying between them. Here the CDR3 DNA reads TGTGCCAGCAGGGGGACTCCCACTAGCACAGATACGCAGTATTTT. Its protein is CASRGTPTSTDTQYF.

The chain combines TRBV10-1 with TRBJ1-4; 8 nucleotides align to TRBD1. The CDR3 is 17 amino acids. The germline V gene has CDR1 WNHNN and CDR2 SYGVQD (reference sequence). With V trimmed by 8 bases and J by 0 bases, 11 bases remained unmatched. The DNA for the CDR3 is TGCGCCAGCGGCCGGGACAGGAATATTGCAACTAATGAAAAACTGTTTTTT. It translates to CASGRDRNIATNEKLFF.

The chain carries TRBV5-6 and TRBJ1-1; no clear D gene. V gave up 5 bases and J gave up 5 bases, with 16 bases separating them. Germline V CDR1 and CDR2: SGHDT, YYEEEE. The CDR3 is made up of 14 amino acids. In DNA form, the CDR3 reads TGTGCCAGCAGTACCGGCGGAGGAGGGACTGAAGCTTTCTTT. It is translated as CASSTGGGGTEAFF. Full variable domain (outside the CDR3, taken from reference TRBV5-6 and TRBJ1-1): DAGVTQSPTHLIKTRGQQVTLRCSPKSGHDTVSWYQQALGQGPQFIFQYYEEEERQRGNFPDRFSGHQFPNYSSELNVNALLLGDSALYLCASSTGGGGTEAFFGQGTRLTVV.

CDR3 in amino acids: CASSYSAGFHEKLFF. In DNA form, the CDR3 reads TGTGCCAGCAGTTACTCGGCGGGGTTTCATGAAAAACTGTTTTTT. The chain joins TRBV6-5 to TRBJ1-4, with D unclear. There are 15 residues in the CDR3. Trimming removed 0 bases from V and 6 bases from J, with 11 bases in between. Looked up from germline, CDR1 is MNHEY and CDR2 is SVGAGI.

V and J are TRBV7-9 and TRBJ1-5, with unresolved D. Trimming shortened V by 5 bases and J by 3 bases, and 8 bases separated the two germline ends. Germline V gives CDR1 SEHNR, CDR2 FQNEAQ (reference sequence). This CDR3 has 13 amino acids. CDR3 protein: CASSAADNQPQHF. The CDR3 DNA follows: TGTGCCAGCAGCGCGGCAGACAATCAGCCCCAGCATTTT. Full variable domain (missing parts from reference TRBV7-9 and TRBJ1-5): DTGVSQNPRHKITKRGQNVTFRCDPISEHNRLYWYRQTLGQGPEFLTYFQNEAQLEKSRLLSDRFSAERPKGSFSTLEIQRTEQGDSAMYLCASSAADNQPQHFGDGTRLSIL.

This clone has just one count. V gene TRBV4-2 combines with J gene TRBJ2-7; TRBD2 aligns across 11 bases. The CDR3 loop spans 15 amino acids. Germline lookup yields CDR1 LGHNA and CDR2 YNFKEQ. Trimming took 3 bases from V and 4 from J; bases not matched to a gene: 5. This chain's CDR3 is CASSQRLAGRYEQYF. Written as DNA, the CDR3 is TGTGCCAGCAGCCAGCGACTAGCGGGAAGATACGAGCAGTACTTC.

The rearrangement links TRBV5-1 to TRBJ1-1, with 8 bases fitting TRBD1. CDR3 length: 14 amino acids. After removal of 4 bases from V and 6 bases from J, the junction contained 8 bases not matched to a gene. Per germline, CDR1 SGHRS and CDR2 YFSETQ. The CDR3 nucleotides read TGCGCCAGCAGCCCTGGACAGGGAGGTGCTGAAGCTTTCTTT. It specifies CASSPGQGGAEAFF.

This sequence joins TRBV28 and TRBJ2-7, with D possibly being TRBD2 (5 bases). The CDR3 covers 16 residues. V lost 1 base, J lost 2 bases, and 15 bases lay in between. Germline V gene data show CDR1 as MDHEN and CDR2 as SYDVKM. The chain's CDR3 is CASSLSGIPAPYEQYF. The CDR3 region has the DNA TGTGCCAGCAGTTTATCCGGGATACCCGCCCCCTACGAGCAGTACTTC.

The gene calls are TRBV3-1 (or the pseudogene TRBV3-2) and TRBJ1-2; the D is unclear. Germline values: CDR1 LGHDT, CDR2 YNNKEL (reference sequence). This CDR3 contains 13 residues. V shed 3 bases and J shed 5 bases, with 10 bases lying between them. In DNA, the CDR3 is TGTGCCAGCAGCCACGACGGGAGTTATGGCTACACCTTC. This gives the protein CASSHDGSYGYTF.

The CDR3 sequence is CASSGDTYEQYV. The CDR3 nucleotides are TGTGCCAGCAGTGGGGACACCTACGAGCAGTACGTC. The chain joins TRBV2 to TRBJ2-7; tentative D call: TRBD1 (6 bases). Trimming removed 4 bases at V and 2 bases at J, with 6 bases between. This CDR3 has 12 amino acids. Germline CDR1 is SNHLY and CDR2 is FYNNEI.

This clone turned up a few times. The V gene is TRBV18, the J gene TRBJ2-7; TRBD1 might be the D (5 bases). Deletions cut 1 base from V and 2 bases from J, with 9 bases between. The CDR3 is made up of 14 amino acids. The germline V gene encodes CDR1 KGHSH and CDR2 LQKENI. The CDR3 DNA reads TGTGCCAGCTCACCACGTCAGGGCACCTACGAGCAGTACTTC. Amino acids: CASSPRQGTYEQYF.

The chain combines TRBV10-2 with TRBJ1-5, with D unclear. The V and J ends lost 3 bases and 5 bases respectively, with 11 bases between them. The germline gives CDR1 WSHSY, CDR2 SAAADI. This CDR3 comprises 14 residues. CDR3 nucleotides: TGCGCCAGCAGTGATGCGGGGTGGGATCAGCCCCAGCATTTT. Translated, it gives CASSDAGWDQPQHF.

This chain connects TRBV10-3 to TRBJ1-2; TRBD1 matches 10 bases. This CDR3 is built from 13 residues. V shed 6 bases, J shed 6 bases, and the junction held 4 bases outside the gene matches. CDR1 and CDR2 from the germline V gene are ENHRY and SYGVKD. For the CDR3, the DNA is TGTGCCATCAGAGCCGGGACAGGGGATGGCTACACCTTC. Translation gives CAIRAGTGDGYTF.

The chain recombines TRBV19 with TRBJ2-1; 9 nucleotides align to TRBD1. After removal of 0 bases from V and 14 bases from J, the junction contained 17 bases not matched to a gene. Germline V lookup: CDR1 LNHDA, CDR2 SQIVND (reference sequence). CDR3 length: 17 amino acids. CDR3 loop: CASSIDRGTGSDGGEFF. The CDR3 nucleotides read TGTGCCAGTAGTATAGATCGGGGGACAGGGTCCGACGGAGGGGAGTTCTTC.

The chain combines TRBV7-8 with TRBJ1-5; D perhaps matches TRBD1 (6 bases). The germline V gene has CDR1 SGHVS and CDR2 FQNEAQ. The V and J ends lost 5 bases and 7 bases respectively, with 21 bases between them. The CDR3 loop spans 16 amino acids. The CDR3 nucleotides are TGTGCCAGCAGCCGAGAGCGGCAGGGGAGAGGACAGCCCCAGCATTTT. Encoded protein: CASSRERQGRGQPQHF.